The rows below give T cell receptor beta chains drawn from one sample of a study of cytomegalovirus exposure and HLA in healthy donors. TCRdb's table, derived via immunoSEQ multiplex PCR, lists solely in-frame clones and lacks some. The sample records some 130,000 clones, approximately 80% being singletons. The source material was PBMCs. Receptors were obtained from a man aged 25-45 years in good health and CMV-seropositive. Each CDR3 is given without its conserved first and last residue.

j_call v_call cdr3_aa
TRBJ2-2 TRBV2 ASRGTASRSTGELF
TRBJ2-1 TRBV27 ASSLRRLAGGTYNEQF
TRBJ2-3 TRBV5-4 ASSSPGSGRTDTQY
TRBJ1-1 TRBV4-3 ASSQERGLYAEAF
TRBJ2-5 TRBV19 ASSISGTSEIQY
TRBJ2-6 TRBV21-1 ARGGPNRDGANVLT
TRBJ2-1 TRBV18 ASSSTSGGYNEQF
TRBJ2-3 TRBV5-1 ASSFRLVSDTQY
TRBJ2-1 TRBV6-5 ASSRAGRTYNEQF
TRBJ2-3 TRBV7-6 ASSLGNRRGSTDTQY
TRBJ1-2 TRBV6-1 ASRVRDTSAYGYT
TRBJ2-7 TRBV18 ASSPLKGLGSYEQY
TRBJ2-1 TRBV7-3 ASSLPGLAGNEQF
TRBJ2-2 TRBV18 ASSPAPTVSGELF
TRBJ2-7 TRBV11-3 ASSGGVGEQY
TRBJ2-3 TRBV5-4 ASLAGGTDTQY
TRBJ1-1 TRBV10-3 AIRQAVASGEAF
TRBJ2-3 TRBV19 ASGAGGHKADTQY
TRBJ2-3 TRBV15 ATSRDRFSTANTDTQY
TRBJ1-2 TRBV2 ASSVGGIVYGYT
TRBJ2-3 TRBV5-1 ASSLSSGGLTQY
TRBJ2-6 TRBV29-1 SVRTGTGANVLT
TRBJ1-2 TRBV4-1 ASSQSPDRTGYT
TRBJ1-2 TRBV7-3 ASSPRTGMANYGYT
TRBJ2-2 TRBV27 ASSTRWTGGTGELF